One sample yielded the 20 T cell receptor beta chains listed below, sequenced in a study of control samples from healthy donors and cancer patients. Measured with immunoSEQ multiplex PCR; TCRdb has only the in-frame clones, and not every one. This sample has about 110,000 clones, with roughly 90% found just once. Sequencing was carried out using PBMCs. All receptors derive from a woman aged 55-70 years with lung cancer.

The chain combines TRBV11-2 with TRBJ2-5; a weak D match, TRBD2 (7 bases). The germline V and J ends were trimmed by 1 base and 9 bases, with 9 bases remaining between them. The germline gives CDR1 SGHAT, CDR2 FQNNGV. This CDR3 region has 12 residues. Here the CDR3 reads CASSLGGGAQYF. The CDR3 DNA follows: TGTGCCAGCAGCTTAGGAGGGGGGGCCCAGTACTTC.

This clone was recorded once. This chain uses TRBV27 with TRBJ1-5; D is possibly TRBD1 (5 bases). The CDR3 sequence is 16 residues long. V lost 1 base to trimming and J lost 2 bases, with 12 bases between them. Germline V gene data show CDR1 as MNHEY and CDR2 as SMNVEV (reference sequence). CDR3 nucleotide sequence: TGTGCCAGCAGTTTATTAGCGGGGCAGCGCAATCAGCCCCAGCATTTT. It is translated as CASSLLAGQRNQPQHF.

CDR3 region: CASSQDSGPGRETQYF. The CDR3 DNA reads TGCGCCAGCAGCCAAGATTCAGGGCCGGGACGGGAGACCCAGTACTTC. The chain combines TRBV4-3 with TRBJ2-5, with D perhaps given as TRBD1 or TRBD2 (5 bases each). The CDR3 has 16 residues. The V and J ends lost 0 bases and 5 bases respectively, with 16 bases between them. The germline V gene has CDR1 LGHNA and CDR2 YSLEER.

The rearrangement uses TRBV19 and TRBJ1-5; D ambiguous. From germline, CDR1 is LNHDA and CDR2 SQIVND (reference sequence). The V end lost 0 bases, the J end lost 3 bases, and 6 bases lay between the germline ends. CDR3 length: 14 residues. The CDR3 nucleotides read TGTGCCAGTAGTATAGACCGTACCAATCAGCCCCAGCATTTT. Residues: CASSIDRTNQPQHF.

The V call is TRBV10-3, the J call TRBJ1-5; the match to TRBD1 covers 7 bases. Germline V gives CDR1 ENHRY, CDR2 SYGVKD. This CDR3 spans 14 amino acids. V was pared by 10 bases and J by 5 bases, with 11 bases of the junction left unmatched. The CDR3 protein is CATRVDRADQPQHF. The CDR3, as DNA: TGTGCCACCCGCGTCGACAGGGCGGATCAGCCCCAGCATTTT.

This chain links TRBV19 with TRBJ1-2; 9 positions agree with TRBD1. CDR1 and CDR2 (germline): LNHDA, SQIVND (reference sequence). This CDR3 has 14 amino acids. V gave up 7 bases and J gave up 6 bases; unmatched junction bases: 9. Here the CDR3 DNA reads TGTGCCAGTACCGACAGGGGACAGGGAGATGGCTACACCTTC. Protein: CASTDRGQGDGYTF.

This rearrangement joins TRBV9 to TRBJ1-2; TRBD1 agrees at 8 bases. This CDR3 is 17 amino acids long. Germline loops: CDR1 SGDLS, CDR2 YYNGEE. J was trimmed by 7 bases and V by 4 bases; bases with no gene match: 18. CDR3 residues: CASSPRDRNPVRSGYTF. CDR3 nucleotides: TGTGCCAGCAGCCCACGGGACAGGAACCCTGTGAGGAGTGGCTACACCTTC.

This clone appeared a single time. The chain recombines TRBV18 with TRBJ2-5, with 7 bases matching TRBD1. This CDR3 comprises 16 residues. The trim removed 3 bases at V and 9 bases at J, leaving 16 bases unmatched. Germline CDR1 is KGHSH and CDR2 is LQKENI. In DNA form, the CDR3 reads TGTGCCAGCTCACCTGGATTCAGGACAGGCGAGGGGGCCCAGTACTTC. Protein product: CASSPGFRTGEGAQYF. The variable domain in full, with the rest retrieved from reference TRBV18 and TRBJ2-5, is NAGVMQNPRHLVRRRGQEARLRCSPMKGHSHVYWYRQLPEEGLKFMVYLQKENIIDESGMPKERFSAEFPKEGPSILRIQQVVRGDSAAYFCASSPGFRTGEGAQYFGPGTRLLVL.

Here the CDR3 DNA reads TGTGCCAGCAGTTTAGGGCCCCAGGGAAATCAGCCCCAGCATTTT. Amino acid sequence: CASSLGPQGNQPQHF. The chain combines TRBV27 with TRBJ1-5, with D possibly being TRBD1 (5 bases). Germline values: CDR1 MNHEY, CDR2 SMNVEV (reference sequence). CDR3 length: 15 amino acids. The V and J ends lost 2 bases and 4 bases respectively, with 12 bases between them.

This clone came up once. The rearrangement joins TRBV20-1 to TRBJ2-7; D gene uncertain. The CDR3 covers 11 residues. Germline lookup yields CDR1 DFQATT and CDR2 SNEGSKA (reference sequence). Trimming removed 1 base from V and 1 base from J, with 2 bases in between. In nucleotides, the CDR3 is TGCAGTGCTAGAGGGTCCTACGAGCAGTACTTC. It yields the protein CSARGSYEQYF.

This rearrangement joins TRBV7-8 to TRBJ1-3; D perhaps matches TRBD1 (5 bases). V lost 0 bases and J lost 6, with 18 bases in between. Germline V gives CDR1 SGHVS, CDR2 FQNEAQ. The CDR3 length is 17 residues. The CDR3 nucleotides read TGTGCCAGCAGCTTAGCGGCGGCAGGGAGGGTAGAAAACACCATATATTTT. Amino acids: CASSLAAAGRVENTIYF.

V gene TRBV2 combines with J gene TRBJ1-5; possibly TRBD1 for D (5 bases). V was trimmed by 5 bases and J by 1 base, leaving 12 bases between them. The CDR3 totals 15 residues. Germline V gene lookup returns CDR1 SNHLY and CDR2 FYNNEI. CDR3 in DNA: TGTGCCAGCAGTCAGGACACCAGAAGCAATCAGCCCCAGCATTTT. Translated: CASSQDTRSNQPQHF.

In this sample, this clone turned up a few times. This chain joins TRBV15 and TRBJ2-7; possibly TRBD1 or TRBD2 for D (5 bases each). Germline V gene data show CDR1 as LNHNV and CDR2 as YYDKDF (reference sequence). The CDR3 totals 14 residues. With 1 base removed from V and 7 bases from J, the gap between germline ends came to 14 bases. The CDR3 DNA sequence: TGTGCCACCAGCAGAGGATCGGCAGGGACGGAGCAGTACTTC. It is translated as CATSRGSAGTEQYF.

The chain combines TRBV5-6 with TRBJ2-3, with TRBD2 identical over 9 bases. V was pared by 4 bases and J by 0 bases, with 9 bases of the junction left unmatched. This CDR3 spans 17 amino acids. Germline CDR1 reads SGHDT; CDR2 reads YYEEEE. CDR3 sequence: CASSHLSRGGSTDTQYF. The CDR3 coding sequence is TGTGCCAGCAGCCACTTATCGCGGGGGGGTAGCACAGATACGCAGTATTTT.

The chain links TRBV18 to TRBJ2-7, with 9 positions matching TRBD2. V lost 0 bases and J lost 4; bases outside the gene matches: 4. Germline loops: CDR1 KGHSH, CDR2 LQKENI. The CDR3 runs to 15 residues. In nucleotides, the CDR3 is TGTGCCAGCTCACCACCGGGACTAGCCTTATACGAGCAGTACTTC. Amino acids: CASSPPGLALYEQYF.

The chain recombines TRBV3-1 (or the pseudogene TRBV3-2) with TRBJ1-3; D not certain. The CDR3 runs to 15 residues. CDR1 is LGHDT, CDR2 YNNKEL, per germline (reference sequence). Trimming cost V 0 bases and J 8 bases, with 14 bases left between them. In nucleotides, the CDR3 is TGTGCCAGCAGCCAAGAGAACCTCTTCGGGGACACCATATATTTT. It codes for CASSQENLFGDTIYF.

The rearrangement links TRBV3-1 (or the pseudogene TRBV3-2) to TRBJ1-5; 7 bases are shared with TRBD1. The CDR3 has 14 residues. The V gene end was trimmed by 3 bases and the J gene end by 11 bases; junction bases not matched to a gene: 10. In germline, CDR1 is LGHDT, CDR2 YNNKEL (reference sequence). The CDR3 DNA reads as TGTGCCAGCAGCCAGAGACAGGGAGGTTTAGCCCAGCATTTT. This sequence encodes CASSQRQGGLAQHF.

The chain links TRBV19 to TRBJ2-2; possibly TRBD1 for D (7 bases). The CDR3 extends over 17 amino acids. Trimming removed 0 bases from V and 5 bases from J, with 16 bases in between. Looked up from germline, CDR1 is LNHDA and CDR2 is SQIVND (reference sequence). The CDR3 protein is CASSIDPRQGGTGELFF. In DNA form, the CDR3 reads TGTGCCAGTAGTATAGATCCCCGACAGGGAGGAACCGGGGAGCTGTTTTTT.

The chain has TRBV5-1 and TRBJ1-2, with 10 bases lining up with TRBD1. This CDR3 is 15 amino acids long. The trim removed 0 bases at V and 6 bases at J, leaving 5 bases unmatched. The germline V gene has CDR1 SGHRS and CDR2 YFSETQ. The chain's CDR3 is CASSLDGQGVHGYTF. CDR3 in DNA: TGCGCCAGCAGCTTGGACGGACAGGGGGTACATGGCTACACCTTC.

This chain joins TRBV3-1 (or the pseudogene TRBV3-2) and TRBJ1-2, with 8 bases identical to TRBD1. Germline CDR1 and CDR2: LGHDT and YNNKEL (reference sequence). J lost 3 bases, V lost 6 bases, and 18 bases had no gene match. This CDR3 spans 18 amino acids. CDR3 in DNA: TGTGCCAGCAGTCTTCTAGAGGCCCGACAGGGGCCGCACTATGGCTACACCTTC. It is translated as CASSLLEARQGPHYGYTF.